The 25 T cell receptor beta chains in this list originate from one sample, sequenced in a study of OX40 agonist ivuxolimab in advanced cancers. Using immunoSEQ multiplex PCR, the repertoire was profiled, and TCRdb retains in-frame clones only, with some absent. The sample lists 48,000 or so clones; about 81% were seen once. The input for sequencing was CD4+ or CD8+ T cells sorted from blood, taken in a trial of the OX40 agonist ivuxolimab. These receptors were collected from an adult with an advanced solid tumor such as melanoma, head and neck, liver or kidney cancer.

The gene calls are TRBV6-4 and TRBJ1-5; D remains unclear. V dropped 8 bases and J dropped 1 base, with 15 bases sitting between them. Germline V lookup: CDR1 MRHNA, CDR2 SNTAGT. The CDR3 length is 15 residues. The CDR3 nucleotides read TGTGCCAGCTCCCCGGAGGGAGGGAGCAATCAGCCCCAGCATTTT. Protein: CASSPEGGSNQPQHF.

The chain has TRBV30 and TRBJ1-3; 9 bases are a match to TRBD1. Germline CDR1 reads GTSNPN; CDR2 reads SVGIG (reference sequence). The CDR3 contains 15 residues. V trimming: 5 bases; J trimming: 4 bases; junction bases outside the gene matches: 9. DNA for the CDR3: TGTGCCTGGGCCCGGGGACAGGGAAACGGAAACACCATATATTTT. The encoded protein is CAWARGQGNGNTIYF.

The chain carries TRBV29-1 and TRBJ2-5; 8 nucleotides align to TRBD1. V was pared by 6 bases and J by 5 bases, with 8 bases of the junction left unmatched. This CDR3 contains 13 residues. CDR1 SQVTM and CDR2 ANQGSEA come from the germline V gene. The CDR3 DNA follows: TGCAGCGTGCGACAGGGGTCCGGGGAGACCCAGTACTTC. Its translation: CSVRQGSGETQYF.

The chain couples TRBV28 to TRBJ2-3; 12 nucleotides line up with TRBD1. Germline V gene data show CDR1 as MDHEN and CDR2 as SYDVKM. Trimming removed 4 bases from V and 9 bases from J; junction bases left unmatched: 17. CDR3 size: 18 residues. DNA of the CDR3: TGTGCCAGCAGTTCCGTCCCGGGACAGGGGGCGCGTCCCGGCACGCAGTATTTT. Translated: CASSSVPGQGARPGTQYF.

This clone showed up just a few times. The chain has TRBV19 and TRBJ2-1, with TRBD2 matching 12 bases. The CDR3 consists of 15 residues. The germline V gene encodes CDR1 LNHDA and CDR2 SQIVND (reference sequence). The J segment lost 5 bases and the V segment lost 4 bases, leaving 3 bases of the junction unmatched. The CDR3 loop is CASSTTSGRNNEQFF. The CDR3, as DNA: TGTGCCAGTAGTACAACTAGCGGGAGGAACAATGAGCAGTTCTTC.

The chain carries TRBV19 and TRBJ2-7; 9 bases are shared with TRBD2. The CDR3 runs 14 residues. The J segment lost 2 bases and the V segment lost 7 bases, leaving 6 bases of the junction unmatched. The germline V gene encodes CDR1 LNHDA and CDR2 SQIVND (reference sequence). CDR3 bases: TGTGCCAGTACGACTAGCGGAGCCACCTACGAGCAGTACTTC. Its protein product is CASTTSGATYEQYF.

The chain combines TRBV4-2 with TRBJ2-5; D perhaps matches TRBD2 (6 bases). Germline-derived CDR1 and CDR2 are LGHNA and YNFKEQ. The germline V and J ends were trimmed by 0 bases and 3 bases, with 23 bases remaining between them. The CDR3 has 19 residues. The CDR3 loop reads CASSQDIPRGAGSKETQYF. In nucleotides, the CDR3 is TGTGCCAGCAGCCAAGATATCCCGCGGGGCGCCGGGAGTAAAGAGACCCAGTACTTC.

This rearrangement joins TRBV27 to TRBJ2-7; D is unresolved. The V gene lost 5 bases and the J gene lost 2 bases, with 4 bases spanning the gap. Looked up from germline, CDR1 is MNHEY and CDR2 is SMNVEV (reference sequence). There are 11 residues in the CDR3. The CDR3 nucleotides are TGTGCCAGCAGTGGGGCCTACGAGCAGTACTTC. Translation: CASSGAYEQYF.

The chain carries TRBV7-2 and TRBJ2-3; TRBD2 aligns across 7 bases. CDR1 and CDR2 from the germline V gene are SGHTA and FQGNSA. V shed 3 bases, J shed 4 bases, and the junction held 7 bases outside the gene matches. The CDR3 is 15 amino acids. The CDR3 protein is CASSFVRESADTQYF. In DNA, the CDR3 is TGTGCCAGCAGCTTCGTGCGGGAGAGCGCAGATACGCAGTATTTT.

The chain is built from TRBV18 and TRBJ1-2; 8 bases align to TRBD1. V was clipped by 5 bases and J by 10 bases; unmatched bases: 15. The germline gives CDR1 KGHSH, CDR2 LQKENI. The CDR3 has 15 residues. The CDR3 nucleotides are TGTGCCAGCTCAGCTCAACAGGGGGTCGAGGGCCCCTACACCTTC. Its protein product is CASSAQQGVEGPYTF. The full variable domain, completed using reference TRBV18 and TRBJ1-2, is NAGVMQNPRHLVRRRGQEARLRCSPMKGHSHVYWYRQLPEEGLKFMVYLQKENIIDESGMPKERFSAEFPKEGPSILRIQQVVRGDSAAYFCASSAQQGVEGPYTFGSGTRLTVV.

This clone was detected only once. The chain joins TRBV5-6 to TRBJ2-5; either TRBD1 or TRBD2 may fit D (5 bases each). V lost 6 bases, J lost 5 bases, and 23 bases lay in between. The CDR3 runs 16 residues. Germline CDR1 SGHDT, CDR2 YYEEEE. The CDR3 DNA follows: TGTGCCAGCACCCCGGGGCGGTCGGGATTCTCGGAGACCCAGTACTTC. It encodes CASTPGRSGFSETQYF. Combining the CDR3 with reference TRBV5-6 and TRBJ2-5 gives the whole variable domain DAGVTQSPTHLIKTRGQQVTLRCSPKSGHDTVSWYQQALGQGPQFIFQYYEEEERQRGNFPDRFSGHQFPNYSSELNVNALLLGDSALYLCASTPGRSGFSETQYFGPGTRLLVL.

The rearrangement links TRBV29-1 to TRBJ2-3; D not resolved. The CDR3 has 10 amino acids. Trimming removed 3 bases at V and 7 bases at J, with 5 bases between. Germline lookup yields CDR1 SQVTM and CDR2 ANQGSEA. CDR3 loop: CSVDENTQYF. The CDR3 nucleotides are TGCAGCGTTGATGAAAATACGCAGTATTTT.

The chain uses TRBV2 and TRBJ2-3; D possibly corresponds to TRBD2 (7 bases). V lost 4 bases and J 0 bases, leaving 14 bases between the germline ends. The CDR3 has 16 residues. Germline V lookup: CDR1 SNHLY, CDR2 FYNNEI. CDR3 in amino acids: CASSGGRGGSTDTQYF. CDR3 bases: TGTGCCAGCAGTGGAGGAAGGGGGGGTAGCACAGATACGCAGTATTTT.

J is TRBJ2-2 and V is TRBV7-9; 8 positions agree with TRBD2. Germline values: CDR1 SEHNR, CDR2 FQNEAQ (reference sequence). Trimming removed 1 base from V and 3 bases from J; junction bases left unmatched: 10. The CDR3 length is 18 residues. The CDR3 nucleotides read TGTGCCAGCAGCTTAGGGATAGCGGGGCTCCTGGACACCGGGGAGCTGTTTTTT. Amino acid sequence: CASSLGIAGLLDTGELFF.

The chain carries TRBV7-2 and TRBJ2-3, with D unresolved. Per the germline V gene, CDR1 is SGHTA and CDR2 is FQGNSA. The CDR3 contains 12 residues. The V and J ends lost 5 bases and 4 bases respectively, with 7 bases between them. Here the CDR3 DNA reads TGTGCCAGCAGCCAGCTCTCAGATACGCAGTATTTT. As protein: CASSQLSDTQYF.

This clone occurred a few times. The V gene is TRBV6-6, the J gene TRBJ2-3, with 10 nucleotides matching TRBD2. Unmatched junction bases numbered 7, after V lost 8 bases and J lost 2 bases. This CDR3 spans 15 amino acids. Germline V gene lookup returns CDR1 MNHNY and CDR2 SVGAGI (reference sequence). In DNA form, the CDR3 reads TGTGCCAGCGAAGAGCGGGGGGGCTACACAGATACGCAGTATTTT. Encoded protein: CASEERGGYTDTQYF.

The V and J genes are TRBV5-6 and TRBJ1-1; D may be TRBD1 (5 bases). Trimming shortened V by 5 bases and J by 4 bases, and 15 bases separated the two germline ends. Germline values: CDR1 SGHDT, CDR2 YYEEEE. This CDR3 has 14 amino acids. The CDR3 region is CASSPRDGPTEAFF. The CDR3 DNA reads TGTGCCAGCAGTCCACGGGACGGTCCCACTGAAGCTTTCTTT.

The chain combines TRBV11-2 with TRBJ1-2; D ambiguous. Trimming cost V 3 bases and J 2 bases, with 13 bases left between them. Germline V gene sequence: CDR1 SGHAT, CDR2 FQNNGV. This CDR3 contains 15 residues. The CDR3 spells CASSFLFGQNYGYTF. Here the CDR3 DNA reads TGTGCCAGCAGCTTTCTCTTCGGCCAGAACTATGGCTACACCTTC.

The chain uses TRBV30 and TRBJ2-1, with 7 bases aligning to TRBD2. Germline loops: CDR1 GTSNPN, CDR2 SVGIG (reference sequence). This CDR3 contains 17 residues. V shed 7 bases and J 0 bases; nucleotides not matched to a gene: 15. In nucleotides, the CDR3 is TGTGCCTTCCGGGGGGTAGCAAGACTAAGCTCCTACAATGAGCAGTTCTTC. Protein product: CAFRGVARLSSYNEQFF.

This sequence joins TRBV19 and TRBJ2-1; D may be TRBD1 or TRBD2 (5 bases each). CDR3 size: 15 residues. V dropped 6 bases and J dropped 10 bases, with 22 bases sitting between them. The V gene's germline CDR1 is LNHDA and CDR2 SQIVND (reference sequence). CDR3 residues: CASRNTYPGRTEQFF. The CDR3 DNA follows: TGTGCCAGTAGGAATACGTACCCGGGACGCACGGAGCAGTTCTTC.

The chain links TRBV28 to TRBJ2-3; D not resolved. The V gene's germline CDR1 is MDHEN and CDR2 SYDVKM. CDR3 length: 13 residues. Trimming left V 10 bases short and J 9 bases short, with 20 bases between. CDR3 sequence: CATGLEVQETQYF. The CDR3 DNA reads as TGTGCCACCGGGCTTGAGGTCCAGGAGACGCAGTATTTT.

The chain combines TRBV28 with TRBJ2-2; 9 positions match TRBD1. With V trimmed by 4 bases and J by 4 bases, 4 bases remained unmatched. The germline CDR1 and CDR2 sequences are MDHEN and SYDVKM. This CDR3 spans 15 amino acids. The CDR3 loop reads CASSSGTGTTGELFF. DNA for the CDR3: TGTGCCAGCAGTTCCGGGACAGGGACCACCGGGGAGCTGTTTTTT.

The CDR3 is CASGLVPPGNEQYF. The DNA for the CDR3 is TGTGCTAGTGGTTTGGTACCCCCAGGGAACGAGCAGTACTTC. The V call is TRBV12-5, the J call TRBJ2-7; a possible D gene is TRBD1 (5 bases). CDR1 is LGHNT, CDR2 FRNRAP, per germline. V lost 0 bases and J lost 5, with 11 bases in between. The CDR3 loop spans 14 amino acids.

The gene calls are TRBV13 and TRBJ2-3; D is unresolved. The CDR3 length is 12 residues. Per germline, CDR1 PRHDT and CDR2 FYEKMQ (reference sequence). The V gene lost 5 bases and the J gene lost 4 bases, with 7 bases spanning the gap. The CDR3, as DNA: TGTGCCAGCAGCCCCGCGGCAGATACGCAGTATTTT. It is translated as CASSPAADTQYF. Together with reference TRBV13 and TRBJ2-3, the CDR3 gives the full variable domain: AAGVIQSPRHLIKEKRETATLKCYPIPRHDTVYWYQQGPGQDPQFLISFYEKMQSDKGSIPDRFSAQQFSDYHSELNMSSLELGDSALYFCASSPAADTQYFGPGTRLTVL.

The CDR3 coding sequence is TGTGCCAGCCGGTTTCTTAGCGGGAGGACCGGGGAGCTGTTTTTT. Protein sequence: CASRFLSGRTGELFF. The chain couples TRBV5-5 to TRBJ2-2; 10 nucleotides align to TRBD2. Per germline, CDR1 SGHKS and CDR2 YYEKEE (reference sequence). V gave up 7 bases and J gave up 5 bases; unmatched junction bases: 8. The CDR3 runs 15 residues. Full variable domain (outside the CDR3, taken from reference TRBV5-5 and TRBJ2-2): DAGVTQSPTHLIKTRGQQVTLRCSPISGHKSVSWYQQVLGQGPQFIFQYYEKEERGRGNFPDRFSARQFPNYSSELNVNALLLGDSALYLCASRFLSGRTGELFFGEGSRLTVL.